This entry lists 23 T cell receptor beta chains sequenced from one sample in a study of blood T cell repertoires in COVID-19 (dated by TCRdb to about 2020). The method behind the library was the immunoSEQ multiplex PCR assay. The table was pulled from immuneACCESS by TCRdb, which kept in-frame rearrangements only. Such tables lose some clones; where checked, under half of the loss comes from unresolved V genes, and the rest has no known cause. Present in this sample are fewer than 200,000 clones, around 82% of which were seen just once. Clones ranked in the top ten supply approximately 1.1% of the sample. The sequencing sample was made of peripheral blood. These receptors originate from a man aged 60 to 69 who had recovered from COVID-19.

This clone was picked up one time. V and J are TRBV5-5 and TRBJ2-3; 10 bases agree with TRBD2. Germline CDR1 SGHKS, CDR2 YYEKEE (reference sequence). The V segment lost 4 bases and the J segment 4 bases; nucleotides outside the gene matches: 9. This CDR3 region has 16 residues. As DNA, the CDR3 is TGTGCCAGCAGCCTGGAAGGGAGCGGGGGGGCAGATACGCAGTATTTT. It yields the protein CASSLEGSGGADTQYF.

This clone came up once. Sequence at one end of the junction differs from germline and may be a read error. The chain couples TRBV7-2 to TRBJ2-7; TRBD2 aligns across 12 bases. The CDR3 totals 14 residues. The germline V gene encodes CDR1 SGHTA and CDR2 FQGNSA. The CDR3 region is CASSLRTSGAHQTF. The CDR3 bases are TGTGCCAGCAGCCTACGGACTAGCGGGGCCCACCAGACCTTC.

The chain recombines TRBV5-1 with TRBJ1-2, with a possible D match to TRBD1 (5 bases). The germline gives CDR1 SGHRS, CDR2 YFSETQ. CDR3 length: 14 amino acids. V was clipped by 7 bases and J by 7 bases, with 20 bases between them. DNA for the CDR3: TGCGCCAGCTTTCCGGCAGGGTCTCAGGGTGGCTACACCTTC. Amino acids: CASFPAGSQGGYTF.

This chain uses TRBV1 with TRBJ2-5; the table's D gene call, TRBD2, was not cross checked with the DNA. TRBV1 is termed a pseudogene. The CDR3 is 13 residues long. CDR3 coding DNA: TGCACCAGCAGAGGGAGGCCCCGAGAGACCCAGTACTTC. This gives the protein CTSRGRPRETQYF.

CDR3 sequence (DNA): TGCAGTGCTAGTTTCGGGAGCGGGGTCCGAAGCACAGATACGCAGTATTTT. This sequence encodes CSASFGSGVRSTDTQYF. The rearrangement links TRBV20-1 to TRBJ2-3, with 7 bases that match TRBD2. This CDR3 is built from 17 residues. V lost 3 bases, J lost 0 bases, and 12 bases stayed unmatched. Germline CDR1 reads DFQATT; CDR2 reads SNEGSKA (reference sequence).

CDR3 DNA sequence: TGCGCCAGCAGCACACGACAGGGGGCGTCGAACTATGGCTACACCTTC. It yields the protein CASSTRQGASNYGYTF. The rearrangement links TRBV5-1 to TRBJ1-2, with 10 bases matching TRBD1. Germline V lookup: CDR1 SGHRS, CDR2 YFSETQ. V shed 4 bases, J shed 2 bases, and the junction held 8 bases outside the gene matches. The CDR3 extends over 16 amino acids.

The chain employs TRBV27 and TRBJ2-6; maybe TRBD1 (6 bases). The CDR3 spans 13 residues. Germline assignment: CDR1 MNHEY and CDR2 SMNVEV (reference sequence). With 11 bases removed from V and 2 bases from J, the gap between germline ends came to 10 bases. Here the CDR3 reads CADRTAGANVLTF. DNA for the CDR3: TGTGCCGACCGGACAGCTGGGGCCAACGTCCTGACTTTC.

This chain connects TRBV4-2 to TRBJ2-5, with 7 bases lining up with TRBD2. V dropped 4 bases and J dropped 3; count of bases not matched to a gene: 14. CDR3 length: 17 amino acids. Germline values: CDR1 LGHNA, CDR2 YNFKEQ. CDR3 in amino acids: CASSPRAAGRGKETQYF. CDR3 nucleotides: TGTGCCAGCAGCCCCCGAGCCGCGGGGAGGGGTAAAGAGACCCAGTACTTC.

The chain has TRBV18 and TRBJ1-1; the D gene is possibly TRBD1 (5 bases). V was cut by 0 bases and J by 8 bases, with 13 bases left in between. This CDR3 region has 14 residues. The germline V gene encodes CDR1 KGHSH and CDR2 LQKENI. The CDR3 DNA reads as TGTGCCAGCTCACCACCGGGGGGAGAGTTCGAAGCTTTCTTT. As protein: CASSPPGGEFEAFF.

This clone showed up just a few times. V is TRBV11-2 and J is TRBJ2-7; D is uncertain. V was shortened by 3 bases and J by 6 bases, with 15 bases between the two germline ends. The CDR3 loop spans 14 amino acids. Per germline, CDR1 SGHAT and CDR2 FQNNGV. CDR3 loop: CASSFGSSFSEQYF. Here the CDR3 DNA reads TGTGCCAGCAGCTTCGGTTCTAGTTTTAGCGAGCAGTACTTC.

V gene TRBV6-1 combines with J gene TRBJ2-7; D is perhaps TRBD1 (6 bases). V was clipped by 3 bases and J by 0 bases, with 9 bases between them. This CDR3 contains 14 residues. The germline V gene encodes CDR1 MNHNS and CDR2 SASEGT. CDR3 bases: TGTGCCAGCAGTGATACAGGGAGCTCCTACGAGCAGTACTTC. It is translated as CASSDTGSSYEQYF.

This chain connects TRBV7-3 to TRBJ1-5; perhaps TRBD1 as D (6 bases). Germline-derived CDR1 and CDR2 are SGHTA and FQGTGA. Trimming shortened V by 5 bases and J by 6 bases, and 11 bases separated the two germline ends. This CDR3 comprises 13 residues. The CDR3 DNA reads as TGTGCCAGCAGCCGGGAGGGGGGTCAGCCCCAGCATTTT. This sequence encodes CASSREGGQPQHF.

This clone was observed a single time. This chain links TRBV11-2 with TRBJ2-1; TRBD2 matches 10 bases. Germline V gene sequence: CDR1 SGHAT, CDR2 FQNNGV. This CDR3 contains 16 residues. The V gene end was trimmed by 3 bases and the J gene end by 7 bases; junction bases not matched to a gene: 9. DNA of the CDR3: TGTGCCAGCAGCTTCGTCGGACTAGCGGTCAATAATGAGCAGTTCTTC. Its translation: CASSFVGLAVNNEQFF.

The chain carries TRBV7-3 and TRBJ2-3, with 8 bases fitting TRBD2. Germline loops: CDR1 SGHTA, CDR2 FQGTGA. V dropped 5 bases and J dropped 0; count of bases not matched to a gene: 7. The CDR3 totals 16 residues. CDR3 in DNA: TGTGCCAGCAGCCCTCAGGCTAGCGGGAGCACAGATACGCAGTATTTT. Translation gives CASSPQASGSTDTQYF.

The chain carries TRBV7-6 and TRBJ1-2; 7 bases match TRBD1. The CDR3 contains 14 residues. Germline V gene lookup returns CDR1 SGHVS and CDR2 FNYEAQ. V lost 5 bases to trimming and J lost 5 bases; unmatched junction nucleotides: 8. This CDR3 reads CASSPGGTEYGYTF. CDR3 nucleotide sequence: TGTGCCAGCAGCCCCGGTGGGACAGAGTATGGCTACACCTTC. Full variable domain (outside the CDR3, taken from reference TRBV7-6 and TRBJ1-2): GAGVSQSPRYKVTKRGQDVALRCDPISGHVSLYWYRQALGQGPEFLTYFNYEAQQDKSGLPNDRFSAERPEGSISTLTIQRTEQRDSAMYRCASSPGGTEYGYTFGSGTRLTVV.

This chain uses TRBV5-1 with TRBJ2-2; 9 positions match TRBD1. The germline gives CDR1 SGHRS, CDR2 YFSETQ. This CDR3 has 16 amino acids. The trim removed 5 bases at V and 0 bases at J, leaving 5 bases unmatched. For the CDR3, the DNA is TGCGCCAGCAGGGGCGGACAGGGGACGAACACCGGGGAGCTGTTTTTT. Translating it yields CASRGGQGTNTGELFF.

This clone was recorded once. The chain carries TRBV7-9 and TRBJ1-1, with D perhaps matching TRBD1 (5 bases). The ends were cut back, 6 bases at V and 4 bases at J, with 12 bases in the middle. Per the germline V gene, CDR1 is SEHNR and CDR2 is FQNEAQ (reference sequence). There are 13 residues in the CDR3. The CDR3 reads CASRLTGGTEAFF. Written as DNA, the CDR3 is TGTGCCAGCAGACTAACGGGGGGCACTGAAGCTTTCTTT.

The rearrangement uses TRBV6-5 and TRBJ1-5; D unclear. CDR1 is MNHEY and CDR2 is SVGAGI in the germline V gene. CDR3 length: 15 residues. Deletions cut 6 bases from V and 3 bases from J, with 15 bases between. CDR3 nucleotide sequence: TGTGCCAGCAGACCAGCGAGCAGCCTCAATCAGCCCCAGCATTTT. It encodes CASRPASSLNQPQHF.

Only one count was recorded for this clone. This sequence joins TRBV5-6 and TRBJ2-7; TRBD2 is a possible D gene (5 bases). Germline V gives CDR1 SGHDT, CDR2 YYEEEE. Trimming stripped 4 bases from V and 0 bases from J, with 17 bases between. This CDR3 comprises 16 residues. The CDR3: CASSKRTGRSSYEQYF. CDR3 coding DNA: TGTGCCAGCAGCAAAAGGACGGGGAGAAGCTCCTACGAGCAGTACTTC.

This chain joins TRBV6-6 and TRBJ1-5, with TRBD1 matching over 8 bases. CDR1 is MNHNY, CDR2 SVGAGI, per germline (reference sequence). Losses at the gene ends were 7 bases for V and 5 bases for J; bases not matched to a gene: 7. This CDR3 is 14 amino acids long. The CDR3 region is CASNDRGVDQPQHF. CDR3 bases: TGTGCCAGCAATGACAGGGGAGTGGATCAGCCCCAGCATTTT.

The chain is built from TRBV12-3 or TRBV12-4 and TRBJ2-5, with D maybe TRBD2 (5 bases). The germline V and J ends were trimmed by 3 bases and 2 bases, with 7 bases remaining between them. The CDR3 length is 13 residues. In DNA, the CDR3 is TGTGCCAGCAGTTTCGGGGAGCAAGAGACCCAGTACTTC. It encodes CASSFGEQETQYF.

This chain uses TRBV7-9 with TRBJ1-1; tentative D call: TRBD1 (6 bases). Germline lookup yields CDR1 SEHNR and CDR2 FQNEAQ (reference sequence). The CDR3 consists of 15 residues. The V gene lost 5 bases and the J gene lost 1 base, with 14 bases spanning the gap. The CDR3 coding sequence is TGTGCCAGCAGCGAAAGTGGGGGCCCGAACACTGAAGCTTTCTTT. Its translation: CASSESGGPNTEAFF.

The chain combines TRBV11-2 with TRBJ2-7; weak D call: TRBD1 (5 bases). The CDR3 totals 14 residues. Trimming left V 4 bases short and J 0 bases short, with 10 bases between. Germline lookup yields CDR1 SGHAT and CDR2 FQNNGV. The CDR3 nucleotides are TGTGCCAGCAGCTCCAGGACACACTCCTACGAGCAGTACTTC. Translation: CASSSRTHSYEQYF.